The next 13 T cell receptor beta chains were all read from a single sample in a study of T cells in Graves' hyperthyroidism and ophthalmopathy. Template material for amplifying TCR beta CDR3 regions consisted of RNA transcripts. HTBI primers were used for first-round RT-PCR of the TCR CDR3. TCRdb itself ran the multiplex PCR reads through MiXCR, one entry per CDR3 protein. Of over 45,000 distinct CDR3 sequences in the sample, roughly 49% were seen once. The sample taken for sequencing was peripheral blood or thyroid tissue (not recorded which). These receptors were collected from a woman aged 45-59 years with Graves' hyperthyroidism.

The V and J genes are TRBV7-8 and TRBJ1-6; D ambiguous. Germline CDR1 and CDR2: SGHVS and FQNEAQ. The CDR3 spans 15 residues. Trimming pared 5 bases from V and 6 bases from J, leaving 14 bases between. CDR3 protein: CASSAESGSNSPLHF. DNA of the CDR3: TGTGCCAGCAGCGCTGAATCGGGATCTAATTCACCCCTCCACTTT.

The J gene is TRBJ2-7, the V gene TRBV20-1, with 12 bases fitting TRBD2. CDR3 length equals 13 residues. The J segment lost 7 bases and the V segment lost 6 bases, leaving 7 bases of the junction unmatched. The germline gives CDR1 DFQATT, CDR2 SNEGSKA (reference sequence). CDR3: CSAGRTSGKEQYF. In nucleotides, the CDR3 is TGCAGTGCCGGCCGGACTAGCGGGAAAGAGCAGTACTTC.

This sequence joins TRBV15 and TRBJ1-6; maybe TRBD1 (5 bases). CDR3 size: 16 residues. Trimming removed 0 bases from V and 6 bases from J, with 12 bases in between. Germline V gene sequence: CDR1 LNHNV, CDR2 YYDKDF (reference sequence). Here the CDR3 DNA reads TGTGCCACCAGCAGAGATCCCGGGACTGGTAATTCACCCCTCCACTTT. Translating it yields CATSRDPGTGNSPLHF.

This clonotype was recorded at least ten times. The chain carries TRBV4-1 and TRBJ2-3; no reliable D call. Trimming cost V 0 bases and J 5 bases, with 15 bases left between them. Germline assignment: CDR1 MGHRA and CDR2 YSYEKL. The CDR3 loop spans 16 amino acids. This CDR3 is CASSQDHGLGGDTQYF. CDR3 coding DNA: TGCGCCAGCAGCCAAGATCACGGGCTCGGTGGAGATACGCAGTATTTT.

In the case of this clonotype: The junction shows a germline mismatch at one end, possibly a read error. J is TRBJ2-2 and V is TRBV7-9; 8 bases line up with TRBD2. The V gene's germline CDR1 is SEHNR and CDR2 FQNEAQ (reference sequence). This CDR3 contains 15 residues. The CDR3 coding sequence is TGTGCCAGCAGCCAACCGGGAGGGAGTACCGGGGAGCCGTTCTTT. Translation gives CASSQPGGSTGEPFF.

On this clonotype itself: A read error may explain this, as a much larger clone is one base away. V is TRBV11-1 and J is TRBJ2-3, with D perhaps TRBD2 (5 bases). Germline CDR1 is SGHAT and CDR2 is FQDESV (reference sequence). Trimming removed 1 base from V and 5 bases from J, with 16 bases in between. The CDR3 runs 16 residues. The CDR3, as DNA: TGTGCCAGCAGCTTAGGTAACAGCGTCGGGATAGATACGCAGTATTTT. It encodes CASSLGNSVGIDTQYF.

This clonotype has a count of ten or more. The chain links TRBV4-2 to TRBJ1-6; no firm D call. V was shortened by 0 bases and J by 14 bases, with 11 bases between the two germline ends. This CDR3 spans 13 amino acids. In germline, CDR1 is LGHNA, CDR2 YNFKEQ. The CDR3 DNA is TGTGCCAGCAGCCAAGATCCTGTTATGTCCCTCCACTTT. Translation: CASSQDPVMSLHF.

The chain couples TRBV7-6 to TRBJ2-7; 12 nucleotides agree with TRBD2. Germline lookup yields CDR1 SGHVS and CDR2 FNYEAQ. J lost 2 bases, V lost 9 bases, and 8 bases had no gene match. There are 15 residues in the CDR3. This chain's CDR3 is CASRTTSGRPYEQYF. CDR3 DNA sequence: TGTGCCAGTAGAACAACTAGCGGGAGGCCCTACGAGCAGTACTTC.

This clonotype was detected ten times or more. This chain connects TRBV6-1 to TRBJ2-5; D remains ambiguous. The CDR3 is 13 amino acids. Germline V gene lookup returns CDR1 MNHNS and CDR2 SASEGT. Trimming pared 3 bases from V and 4 bases from J, leaving 9 bases between. In nucleotides, the CDR3 is TGTGCCAGCAGTGACGGAGCACTAGAGACCCAGTACTTC. This codes for CASSDGALETQYF.

With regard to this clonotype: Compared with germline, one end of the junction differs, possibly owing to a read error. The V gene is TRBV7-2, the J gene TRBJ2-3, with a possible D match to TRBD1 (6 bases). The CDR3 length is 17 residues. CDR1 SGHTA and CDR2 FQGNSA come from the germline V gene. The CDR3 region is CASSSPGQGLYTGTQYF. CDR3 in DNA: TGTGCCAGCAGCTCCCCGGGGCAGGGGCTATACACAGGTACGCAGTATTTT.

This clonotype was counted at least ten times. The chain couples TRBV10-3 to TRBJ2-5; TRBD1 aligns across 7 bases. CDR1 and CDR2 (germline): ENHRY, SYGVKD. There are 15 residues in the CDR3. V was pared by 4 bases and J by 2 bases, with 7 bases of the junction left unmatched. In DNA, the CDR3 is TGTGCCATCAGTGGCGCCGCACAGGGGCAAGAGACCCAGTACTTC. Its protein product is CAISGAAQGQETQYF.

The V and J genes are TRBV2 and TRBJ2-5; the match to TRBD2 covers 7 bases. The CDR3 totals 13 residues. Germline CDR1 SNHLY, CDR2 FYNNEI. Unmatched junction bases numbered 7, after V lost 8 bases and J lost 4 bases. The CDR3 DNA reads as TGTGCCAGCGGAGGAGGCGGGGGAGAGACCCAGTACTTC. Protein: CASGGGGGETQYF.

The CDR3 DNA reads as TGTGCCAGCAGCCTGGCCGGACGGGGGTACACTGAAGCTTTCTTT. Its translation is CASSLAGRGYTEAFF. The chain employs TRBV5-4 and TRBJ1-1; weak D call: TRBD1 (5 bases). This CDR3 spans 15 amino acids. The V and J ends lost 4 bases and 3 bases respectively, with 16 bases between them. Germline V CDR1 and CDR2: SGHNT, YYREEE (reference sequence).